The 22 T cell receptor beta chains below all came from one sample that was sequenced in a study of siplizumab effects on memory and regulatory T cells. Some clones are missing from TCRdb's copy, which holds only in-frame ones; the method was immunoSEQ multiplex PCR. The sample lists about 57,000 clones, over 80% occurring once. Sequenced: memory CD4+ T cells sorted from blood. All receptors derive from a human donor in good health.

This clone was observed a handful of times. The DNA of the CDR3 is TGTGCCAGCAGAACCGACCATCTATTGGGGTTCTTC. Amino acids: CASRTDHLLGFF. The rearrangement uses TRBV2 and TRBJ2-1; no clear D. Germline CDR1 reads SNHLY; CDR2 reads FYNNEI. Trimming shortened V by 6 bases and J by 15 bases, and 18 bases separated the two germline ends. CDR3 length equals 12 residues.

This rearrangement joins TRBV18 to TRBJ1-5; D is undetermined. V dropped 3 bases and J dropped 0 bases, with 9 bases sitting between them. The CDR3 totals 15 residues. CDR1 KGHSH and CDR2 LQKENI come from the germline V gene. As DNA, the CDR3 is TGTGCCAGCTCACCGGAACGGTTTAGCAATCAGCCCCAGCATTTT. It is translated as CASSPERFSNQPQHF.

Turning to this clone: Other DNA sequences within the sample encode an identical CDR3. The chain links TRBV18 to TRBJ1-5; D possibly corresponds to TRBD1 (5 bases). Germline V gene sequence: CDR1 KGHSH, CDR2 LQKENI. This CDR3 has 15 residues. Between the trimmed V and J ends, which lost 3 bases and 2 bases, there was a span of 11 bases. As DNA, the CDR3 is TGTGCCAGCTCACCGGAGGGGTCGGGCAATCAGCCCCAGCATTTT. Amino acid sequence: CASSPEGSGNQPQHF. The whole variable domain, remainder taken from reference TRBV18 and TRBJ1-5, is NAGVMQNPRHLVRRRGQEARLRCSPMKGHSHVYWYRQLPEEGLKFMVYLQKENIIDESGMPKERFSAEFPKEGPSILRIQQVVRGDSAAYFCASSPEGSGNQPQHFGDGTRLSIL.

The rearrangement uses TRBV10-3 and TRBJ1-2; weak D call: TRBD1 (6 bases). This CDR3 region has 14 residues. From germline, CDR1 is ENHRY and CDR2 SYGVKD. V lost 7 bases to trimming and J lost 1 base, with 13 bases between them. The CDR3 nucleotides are TGTGCCATCACCGCCGGGACAAATAACTATGGCTACACCTTC. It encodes CAITAGTNNYGYTF.

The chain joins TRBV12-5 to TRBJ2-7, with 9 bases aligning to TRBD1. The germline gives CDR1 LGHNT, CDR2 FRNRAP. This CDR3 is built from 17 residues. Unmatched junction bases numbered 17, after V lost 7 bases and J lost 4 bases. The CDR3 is CASASGARDRAFYEQYF. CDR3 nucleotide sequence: TGTGCTAGTGCCTCCGGAGCCCGGGACAGGGCATTTTACGAGCAGTACTTC.

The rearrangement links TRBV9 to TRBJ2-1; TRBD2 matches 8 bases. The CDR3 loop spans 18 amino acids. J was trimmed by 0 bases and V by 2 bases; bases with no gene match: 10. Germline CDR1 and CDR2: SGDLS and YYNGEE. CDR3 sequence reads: CASSVPSPGTSSYNEQFF. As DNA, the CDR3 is TGTGCCAGCAGCGTCCCCTCCCCCGGGACTAGCTCCTACAATGAGCAGTTCTTC.

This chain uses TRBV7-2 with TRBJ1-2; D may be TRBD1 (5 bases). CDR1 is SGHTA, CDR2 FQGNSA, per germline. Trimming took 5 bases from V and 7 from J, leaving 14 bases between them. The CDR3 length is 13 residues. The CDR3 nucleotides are TGTGCCAGCAGCCCCCAGGGAACGGGTGGCTACACCTTC. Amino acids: CASSPQGTGGYTF.

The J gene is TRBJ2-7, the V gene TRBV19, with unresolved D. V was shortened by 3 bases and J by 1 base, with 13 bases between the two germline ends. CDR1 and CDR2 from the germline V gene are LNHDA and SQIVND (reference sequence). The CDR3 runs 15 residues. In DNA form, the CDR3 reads TGTGCCAGTAGTATTGTGGTCGGCAGTTCCTACGAGCAGTACTTC. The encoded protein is CASSIVVGSSYEQYF.

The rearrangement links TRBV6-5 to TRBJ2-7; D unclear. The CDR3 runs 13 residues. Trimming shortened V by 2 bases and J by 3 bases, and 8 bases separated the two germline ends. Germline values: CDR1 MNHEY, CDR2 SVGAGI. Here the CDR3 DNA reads TGTGCCAGCAGTTACGATTACCGCTACGAGCAGTACTTC. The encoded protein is CASSYDYRYEQYF.

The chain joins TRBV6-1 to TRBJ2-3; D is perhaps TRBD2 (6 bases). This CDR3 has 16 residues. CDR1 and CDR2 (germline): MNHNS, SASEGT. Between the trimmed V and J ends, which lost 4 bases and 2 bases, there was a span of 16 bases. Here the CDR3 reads CASSATLGLVTDTQYF. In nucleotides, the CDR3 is TGTGCCAGCAGTGCCACCTTGGGACTTGTCACAGATACGCAGTATTTT.

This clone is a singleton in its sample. In DNA, the CDR3 is TGCGCCAGCAGCTTGGCCCAAGATACGCAGTATTTT. Its protein product is CASSLAQDTQYF. J is TRBJ2-3 and V is TRBV5-1; D not certain. Between the trimmed V and J ends, which lost 0 bases and 5 bases, there was a span of 4 bases. Germline assignment: CDR1 SGHRS and CDR2 YFSETQ. This CDR3 contains 12 residues.

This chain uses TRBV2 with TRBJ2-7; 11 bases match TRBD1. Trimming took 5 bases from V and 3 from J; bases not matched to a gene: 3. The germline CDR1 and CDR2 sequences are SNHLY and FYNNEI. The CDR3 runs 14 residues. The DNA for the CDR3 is TGTGCCAGCAGTCCGGGACAGGGGGTCTACGAGCAGTACTTC. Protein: CASSPGQGVYEQYF.

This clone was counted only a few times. CDR3 residues: CSVGGQGYFEQFF. The CDR3 DNA reads TGCAGCGTGGGGGGACAGGGTTATTTTGAGCAGTTCTTC. This chain joins TRBV29-1 and TRBJ2-1; 9 nucleotides align to TRBD1. The CDR3 totals 13 residues. Losses at the gene ends were 6 bases for V and 9 bases for J; bases not matched to a gene: 9. Germline CDR1 is SQVTM and CDR2 is ANQGSEA.

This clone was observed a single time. The CDR3: CASSLESEYNEQFF. DNA for the CDR3: TGCGCCAGCAGCTTGGAGAGCGAGTACAATGAGCAGTTCTTC. The rearrangement uses TRBV5-1 and TRBJ2-1, with D unclear. CDR3 length: 14 residues. V dropped 0 bases and J dropped 4 bases, with 8 bases sitting between them. Germline values: CDR1 SGHRS, CDR2 YFSETQ.

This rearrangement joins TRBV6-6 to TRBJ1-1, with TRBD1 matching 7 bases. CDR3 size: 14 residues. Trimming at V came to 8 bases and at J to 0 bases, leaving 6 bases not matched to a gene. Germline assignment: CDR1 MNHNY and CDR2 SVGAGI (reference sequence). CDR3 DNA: TGTGCCAGCTACAGACAGGGTCTGAACACTGAAGCTTTCTTT. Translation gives CASYRQGLNTEAFF.

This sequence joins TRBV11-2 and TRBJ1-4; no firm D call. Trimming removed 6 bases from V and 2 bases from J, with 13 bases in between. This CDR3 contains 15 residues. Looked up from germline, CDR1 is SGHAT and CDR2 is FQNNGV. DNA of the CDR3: TGTGCCAGCAGTCCCCGGTCCGCTACTAATGAAAAACTGTTTTTT. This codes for CASSPRSATNEKLFF.

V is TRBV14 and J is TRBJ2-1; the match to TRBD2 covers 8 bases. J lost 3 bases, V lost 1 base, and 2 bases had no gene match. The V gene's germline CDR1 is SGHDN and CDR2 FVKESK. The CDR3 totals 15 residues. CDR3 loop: CASSQAGGHYNEQFF. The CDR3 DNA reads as TGTGCCAGCAGCCAAGCGGGGGGGCACTACAATGAGCAGTTCTTC.

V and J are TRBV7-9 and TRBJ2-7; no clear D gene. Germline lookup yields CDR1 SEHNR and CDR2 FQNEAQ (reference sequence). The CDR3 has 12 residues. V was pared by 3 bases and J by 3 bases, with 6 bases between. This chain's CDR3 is CASSFSDYEQYF. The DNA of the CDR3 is TGTGCCAGCAGCTTCTCAGACTACGAGCAGTACTTC.

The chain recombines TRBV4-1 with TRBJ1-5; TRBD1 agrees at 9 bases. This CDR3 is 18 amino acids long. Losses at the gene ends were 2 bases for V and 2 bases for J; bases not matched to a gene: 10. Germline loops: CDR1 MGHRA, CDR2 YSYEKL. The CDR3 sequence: CASSQLLDRGRGNQPQHF. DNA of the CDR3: TGCGCCAGCAGCCAACTCCTGGACAGGGGACGCGGCAATCAGCCCCAGCATTTT.

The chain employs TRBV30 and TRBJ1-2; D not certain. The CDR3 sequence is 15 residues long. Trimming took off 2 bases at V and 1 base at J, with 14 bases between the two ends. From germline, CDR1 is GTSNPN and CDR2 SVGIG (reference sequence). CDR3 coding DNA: TGTGCCTGGAGTATTAAGGCAGTTGATAACTATGGCTACACCTTC. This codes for CAWSIKAVDNYGYTF.

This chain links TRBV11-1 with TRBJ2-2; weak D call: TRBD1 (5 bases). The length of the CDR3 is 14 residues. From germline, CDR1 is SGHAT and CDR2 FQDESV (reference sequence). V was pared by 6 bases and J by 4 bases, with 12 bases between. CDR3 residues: CASRPIDSTGELFF. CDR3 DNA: TGTGCCAGCAGACCTATAGACAGCACCGGGGAGCTGTTTTTT. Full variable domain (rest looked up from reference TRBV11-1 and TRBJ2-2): EAEVAQSPRYKITEKSQAVAFWCDPISGHATLYWYRQILGQGPELLVQFQDESVVDDSQLPKDRFSAERLKGVDSTLKIQPAELGDSAMYLCASRPIDSTGELFFGEGSRLTVL.

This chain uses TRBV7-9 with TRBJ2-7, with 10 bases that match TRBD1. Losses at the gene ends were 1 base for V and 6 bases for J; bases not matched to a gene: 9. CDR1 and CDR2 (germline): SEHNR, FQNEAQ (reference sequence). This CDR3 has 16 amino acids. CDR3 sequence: CASSLGPGTGAREQYF. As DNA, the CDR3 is TGTGCCAGCAGCTTAGGGCCCGGGACAGGGGCGCGCGAGCAGTACTTC.